The 25 T cell receptor beta chains below come from one sample, sequenced in a study of blood T cell repertoires in COVID-19. Repertoires were generated with immunoSEQ multiplex PCR, while TCRdb's copy carries only in-frame clones and drops some. The profile covers just under 250,000 clones, with about 86% appearing a single time and roughly 3% taken by the ten largest. Input material: peripheral blood. Receptors originate from a woman aged 25 to 39 who had recovered from COVID-19.

CDR3 amino acids: CASRAGATPNTGELFF. In nucleotides, the CDR3 is TGCGCCAGCAGGGCCGGAGCCACCCCAAACACCGGGGAGCTGTTTTTT. This rearrangement joins TRBV5-1 to TRBJ2-2; D remains unclear. Germline lookup yields CDR1 SGHRS and CDR2 YFSETQ. The V end was cut by 5 bases, the J end by 2 bases, with 16 bases between. This CDR3 comprises 16 residues.

This rearrangement joins TRBV7-9 to TRBJ2-3; D is ambiguous. With 4 bases removed from V and 0 bases from J, the gap between germline ends came to 8 bases. CDR1 and CDR2 (germline): SEHNR, FQNEAQ (reference sequence). This CDR3 contains 14 residues. The CDR3 loop is CASSSSGSTDTQYF. The CDR3 DNA sequence: TGTGCCAGCAGCTCCTCGGGTAGCACAGATACGCAGTATTTT.

The V gene is TRBV29-1, the J gene TRBJ2-3; 10 bases agree with TRBD2. This CDR3 is built from 13 residues. Germline CDR1 and CDR2: SQVTM and ANQGSEA. Unmatched junction bases numbered 7, after V lost 5 bases and J lost 8 bases. CDR3 bases: TGCAGCGTTAGACTAGCGGGCAGCAGTACGCAGTATTTT. Protein product: CSVRLAGSSTQYF.

The chain employs TRBV27 and TRBJ2-7, with D uncertain. This CDR3 region has 12 residues. V lost 6 bases to trimming and J lost 6 bases, with 12 bases between them. CDR1 is MNHEY and CDR2 is SMNVEV in the germline V gene (reference sequence). The CDR3 spells CASSTSSGEQYF. CDR3 bases: TGTGCCAGCAGCACATCCTCTGGCGAGCAGTACTTC.

The genes are TRBV15 and TRBJ2-2; 7 nucleotides match TRBD2. There are 16 residues in the CDR3. The V gene's germline CDR1 is LNHNV and CDR2 YYDKDF (reference sequence). The V gene end was trimmed by 0 bases and the J gene end by 3 bases; junction bases not matched to a gene: 4. The DNA of the CDR3 is TGTGCCACCAGCAGAGATCCGGGGGGAGACACCGGGGAGCTGTTTTTT. Translating it yields CATSRDPGGDTGELFF.

The chain couples TRBV6-1 to TRBJ2-1; D is possibly TRBD1 (5 bases). The germline V gene has CDR1 MNHNS and CDR2 SASEGT. This CDR3 has 15 residues. Trimming removed 0 bases from V and 3 bases from J, with 9 bases in between. The CDR3 region is CASSEARVGYNEQFF. The CDR3 nucleotides are TGTGCCAGCAGTGAAGCCAGGGTAGGCTACAATGAGCAGTTCTTC.

V is TRBV5-5 and J is TRBJ2-5, with a tentative D call TRBD2 (6 bases). Germline loops: CDR1 SGHKS, CDR2 YYEKEE (reference sequence). The CDR3 contains 17 residues. Deletions cut 0 bases from V and 5 bases from J, with 20 bases between. DNA for the CDR3: TGTGCCAGCAGCTTGGAGCTAGCGTTTAACCGGAGGGAGACCCAGTACTTC. The encoded protein is CASSLELAFNRRETQYF.

The V and J genes are TRBV5-6 and TRBJ2-7; tentatively, D is TRBD1 (6 bases). Germline V gene sequence: CDR1 SGHDT, CDR2 YYEEEE. CDR3 length: 14 residues. Trimming took off 4 bases at V and 4 bases at J, with 15 bases between the two ends. CDR3 protein: CASSLYRAGYEQYF. In nucleotides, the CDR3 is TGTGCCAGCAGCCTTTACAGGGCGGGTTACGAGCAGTACTTC. The full variable domain, with the rest looked up from reference TRBV5-6 and TRBJ2-7, is DAGVTQSPTHLIKTRGQQVTLRCSPKSGHDTVSWYQQALGQGPQFIFQYYEEEERQRGNFPDRFSGHQFPNYSSELNVNALLLGDSALYLCASSLYRAGYEQYFGPGTRLTVT.

The chain employs TRBV19 and TRBJ1-1; D ambiguous. Germline CDR1 reads LNHDA; CDR2 reads SQIVND (reference sequence). V gave up 5 bases and J gave up 5 bases, with 6 bases separating them. The CDR3 spans 11 residues. In DNA form, the CDR3 reads TGTGCCAGTAGTCGGTGGACTGAAGCTTTCTTT. Protein product: CASSRWTEAFF.

The rearrangement joins TRBV7-8 to TRBJ2-2; 9 bases fit TRBD1. The length of the CDR3 is 16 residues. Germline values: CDR1 SGHVS, CDR2 FQNEAQ. After removal of 4 bases from V and 2 bases from J, the junction contained 5 bases not matched to a gene. This CDR3 reads CASSSQGALNTGELFF. CDR3 coding DNA: TGTGCCAGCAGCTCACAGGGGGCTCTAAACACCGGGGAGCTGTTTTTT.

The CDR3 sequence is CASSYGLASDTQYF. The CDR3 bases are TGCGCCAGCAGCTACGGACTAGCATCAGATACGCAGTATTTT. The chain has TRBV5-1 and TRBJ2-3; TRBD2 matches 8 bases. V was clipped by 3 bases and J by 4 bases; unmatched bases: 4. The CDR3 is made up of 14 amino acids. CDR1 and CDR2 from the germline V gene are SGHRS and YFSETQ.

The chain employs TRBV11-2 and TRBJ1-1, with 10 positions matching TRBD1. Germline CDR1 and CDR2: SGHAT and FQNNGV. Trimming at V came to 2 bases and at J to 5 bases, leaving 8 bases not matched to a gene. CDR3 length: 16 amino acids. As DNA, the CDR3 is TGTGCCAGCAGCTTACGGGACAGGGGAGTATGGACTGAAGCTTTCTTT. Translated: CASSLRDRGVWTEAFF.

The chain recombines TRBV12-3 or TRBV12-4 with TRBJ2-1; perhaps TRBD2 as D (5 bases). Between the trimmed V and J ends, which lost 5 bases and 9 bases, there was a span of 14 bases. CDR3 size: 13 residues. CDR3 nucleotide sequence: TGTGCCAGCAGTCCGGGCCCCCGGGGTGAGCAGTTCTTC. It specifies CASSPGPRGEQFF.

The V call is TRBV25-1, the J call TRBJ2-1; 7 bases match TRBD2. This CDR3 comprises 17 residues. The J segment lost 4 bases and the V segment lost 6 bases, leaving 15 bases of the junction unmatched. The germline V gene has CDR1 MGHDK and CDR2 SYGVNS. CDR3 sequence: CASSSPRGGRLYNEQFF. The CDR3 DNA follows: TGTGCCAGCAGCTCCCCCCGCGGCGGGAGACTATACAATGAGCAGTTCTTC.

The chain combines TRBV12-3 or TRBV12-4 with TRBJ1-2; 7 bases map to TRBD1. V gave up 7 bases and J gave up 7 bases; unmatched junction bases: 9. The CDR3 is 13 residues long. CDR3 in DNA: TGTGCCAGCAAGAAAGGGGGCGCGCGTGGCTACACCTTC. It yields the protein CASKKGGARGYTF.

The CDR3, as DNA: TGTGCCAGCAGTTCATTCTACGAGCAGTACTTC. Translating it yields CASSSFYEQYF. The rearrangement uses TRBV12-3 or TRBV12-4 and TRBJ2-7; D gene unclear. CDR3 length: 11 residues. V was cut by 4 bases and J by 3 bases, with 4 bases left in between.

The rearrangement links TRBV5-1 to TRBJ1-1; tentatively, D is TRBD1 (5 bases). The V gene lost 3 bases and the J gene lost 10 bases, with 10 bases spanning the gap. Germline V CDR1 and CDR2: SGHRS, YFSETQ. The CDR3 totals 11 residues. Written as DNA, the CDR3 is TGCGCCAGCAGCTACGGGGGTGCAGCTTTCTTT. It codes for CASSYGGAAFF.

The chain is built from TRBV6-5 and TRBJ1-4; no clear D gene. V was clipped by 0 bases and J by 2 bases, with 7 bases between them. This CDR3 comprises 15 residues. In germline, CDR1 is MNHEY, CDR2 SVGAGI. This CDR3 reads CASSYSGRTNEKLFF. The CDR3 region has the DNA TGTGCCAGCAGTTACTCGGGGAGGACTAATGAAAAACTGTTTTTT.

The chain recombines TRBV2 with TRBJ2-7; 9 bases line up with TRBD2. V trimming: 7 bases; J trimming: 3 bases; junction bases outside the gene matches: 13. In germline, CDR1 is SNHLY, CDR2 FYNNEI. The CDR3 runs to 16 residues. The CDR3 DNA reads TGTGCCAGCACAGGGAGGCTAGCGGGGTCTCTCTACGAGCAGTACTTC. This sequence encodes CASTGRLAGSLYEQYF. Full variable domain (rest looked up from reference TRBV2 and TRBJ2-7): EPEVTQTPSHQVTQMGQEVILRCVPISNHLYFYWYRQILGQKVEFLVSFYNNEISEKSEIFDDQFSVERPDGSNFTLKIRSTKLEDSAMYFCASTGRLAGSLYEQYFGPGTRLTVT.

The genes are TRBV7-9 and TRBJ1-1; D not resolved. V lost 7 bases to trimming and J lost 1 base, with 10 bases between them. There are 13 residues in the CDR3. Germline CDR1 and CDR2: SEHNR and FQNEAQ (reference sequence). The CDR3 spells CASTRAGNTEAFF. In nucleotides, the CDR3 is TGTGCCAGCACGAGGGCGGGGAACACTGAAGCTTTCTTT.

This chain uses TRBV19 with TRBJ2-7, with 9 nucleotides matching TRBD1. Per the germline V gene, CDR1 is LNHDA and CDR2 is SQIVND (reference sequence). Losses at the gene ends were 8 bases for V and 7 bases for J; bases not matched to a gene: 9. The CDR3 runs to 13 residues. The CDR3 region has the DNA TGTGCCAGTCGCCCACAGGGGGCGGGGGAGCAGTACTTC. It translates to CASRPQGAGEQYF.

The chain employs TRBV18 and TRBJ2-5; the match to TRBD1 covers 8 bases. The CDR3 loop spans 15 amino acids. CDR1 and CDR2 from the germline V gene are KGHSH and LQKENI. V trimming: 0 bases; J trimming: 4 bases; junction bases outside the gene matches: 4. In nucleotides, the CDR3 is TGTGCCAGCTCACCACCCGGACAGGGAAGAGAGACCCAGTACTTC. Translation: CASSPPGQGRETQYF.

The chain combines TRBV7-7 with TRBJ2-7, with D maybe TRBD1 (6 bases). This CDR3 spans 15 amino acids. Trimming shortened V by 0 bases and J by 4 bases, and 13 bases separated the two germline ends. Germline lookup yields CDR1 SSHAT and CDR2 FNYEAQ (reference sequence). The CDR3: CASSLATGQLYEQYF. For the CDR3, the DNA is TGTGCCAGCAGCTTAGCTACGGGACAATTATACGAGCAGTACTTC. Complete variable domain (other parts from reference TRBV7-7 and TRBJ2-7): GAGVSQSPRYKVTKRGQDVTLRCDPISSHATLYWYQQALGQGPEFLTYFNYEAQPDKSGLPSDRFSAERPEGSISTLTIQRTEQRDSAMYRCASSLATGQLYEQYFGPGTRLTVT.

The rearrangement links TRBV20-1 to TRBJ2-2; D unresolved. CDR1 is DFQATT, CDR2 SNEGSKA, per germline (reference sequence). The CDR3 has 11 residues. Between the trimmed V and J ends, which lost 2 bases and 6 bases, there was a span of 4 bases. The CDR3 nucleotides read TGCAGTGCTAGATTCGCCGGGGAGCTGTTTTTT. Translating it yields CSARFAGELFF.

With respect to this clone: The junction differs from germline at one of its ends, possibly a read error. The genes are TRBV7-3 and TRBJ2-3; D possibly corresponds to TRBD1 (6 bases). This CDR3 is built from 15 residues. The V gene's germline CDR1 is SGHTA and CDR2 FQGTGA. The CDR3 here is CASSLTGHRTDTQYF. CDR3 in DNA: TGTGCCAGCAGCCTAACGGGACACCGCACAGATACGCAGTATTTT.